The 25 T cell receptor beta chains presented below share a single source sample, sequenced in a study of cytomegalovirus exposure and HLA in healthy donors. PCR involved 60 Vbeta and 13 Jbeta primers. Only in-frame clones appear in the TCRdb table, and some are missing; sequencing was by immunoSEQ multiplex PCR. The sample consists of roughly 140,000 clones, roughly three quarters of them appearing once. Sequenced material: PBMCs. The receptor source for this set is a woman in her fifties or sixties in good health and CMV-seronegative.

The chain recombines TRBV6-6 with TRBJ1-2; D is unresolved. This CDR3 region has 15 residues. CDR1 and CDR2 from the germline V gene are MNHNY and SVGAGI (reference sequence). Trimming pared 0 bases from V and 6 bases from J, leaving 14 bases between. CDR3 amino acids: CASSYSPRERHGYTF. The CDR3 nucleotides read TGTGCCAGCAGTTACTCTCCACGGGAACGCCATGGCTACACCTTC.

The rearrangement uses TRBV6-5 and TRBJ1-2, with TRBD1 matching over 12 bases. The CDR3 runs to 14 residues. Germline V lookup: CDR1 MNHEY, CDR2 SVGAGI. The ends lost 5 bases at V and 7 bases at J; junction bases unmatched: 5. The CDR3 region is CASSPPGQGAGYTF. Written as DNA, the CDR3 is TGTGCCAGCAGTCCTCCGGGACAGGGGGCTGGCTACACCTTC.

The chain combines TRBV6-6 with TRBJ2-4, with D perhaps TRBD2 (5 bases). The length of the CDR3 is 15 residues. The germline V and J ends were trimmed by 6 bases and 5 bases, with 17 bases remaining between them. Germline V CDR1 and CDR2: MNHNY, SVGAGI (reference sequence). Here the CDR3 reads CASSAILERQNIQYF. The CDR3 DNA is TGTGCCAGCAGCGCCATACTAGAAAGGCAAAACATTCAGTACTTC.

The chain combines TRBV19 with TRBJ1-5, with D tentatively TRBD1 (5 bases). V lost 6 bases and J lost 5, with 14 bases in between. The CDR3 sequence is 14 residues long. Germline loops: CDR1 LNHDA, CDR2 SQIVND (reference sequence). The chain's CDR3 is CASSSRQGHQPQHF. CDR3 nucleotide sequence: TGTGCCAGTAGCAGTCGGCAGGGCCATCAGCCCCAGCATTTT.

J is TRBJ1-1 and V is TRBV27; TRBD1 matches 7 bases. Per the germline V gene, CDR1 is MNHEY and CDR2 is SMNVEV (reference sequence). With 4 bases clipped from V and 5 bases from J, the junction kept 7 bases outside the gene matches. CDR3 length equals 14 residues. The CDR3 bases are TGTGCCAGCAGTTACAGAACAGGGGCAACTGAAGCTTTCTTT. This encodes CASSYRTGATEAFF.

The chain employs TRBV5-6 and TRBJ1-1; 8 bases line up with TRBD1. Germline V gives CDR1 SGHDT, CDR2 YYEEEE. The CDR3 sequence is 15 residues long. The ends lost 3 bases at V and 9 bases at J; junction bases unmatched: 13. The CDR3 sequence is CASSSPSGGNLKAFF. The CDR3 nucleotides read TGTGCCAGCAGCTCCCCGTCAGGGGGCAATTTAAAAGCTTTCTTT.

This clone has at least ten counts. The chain carries TRBV6-4 and TRBJ2-1; 10 positions agree with TRBD1. V lost 5 bases to trimming and J lost 5 bases; unmatched junction nucleotides: 15. CDR1 MRHNA and CDR2 SNTAGT come from the germline V gene. The CDR3 extends over 18 amino acids. The DNA for the CDR3 is TGTGCCAGCAGTCCCGGGACAGGGGTTGAGATACGAAACAATGAGCAGTTCTTC. The encoded protein is CASSPGTGVEIRNNEQFF.

This clone was counted only a few times. This sequence joins TRBV18 and TRBJ1-2; a weak D match, TRBD1 (6 bases). V was pared by 3 bases and J by 3 bases, with 11 bases between. Germline CDR1 is KGHSH and CDR2 is LQKENI. The CDR3 runs 14 residues. CDR3 in amino acids: CASSPQGRDYGYTF. CDR3 bases: TGTGCCAGCTCACCGCAGGGGCGAGACTATGGCTACACCTTC.

This clone came up a few times. The chain combines TRBV28 with TRBJ1-2; a weak D match, TRBD1 (6 bases). Germline CDR1 reads MDHEN; CDR2 reads SYDVKM. Trimming shortened V by 7 bases and J by 4 bases, and 19 bases separated the two germline ends. CDR3 size: 15 residues. The CDR3 is CASTPRGRSLYGYTF. CDR3 coding DNA: TGTGCCAGCACTCCCAGGGGACGGAGCCTCTATGGCTACACCTTC.

This clone has just one count. CDR3 residues: CATSQDRGYQPQHF. The CDR3 bases are TGTGCCACCAGCCAAGACAGGGGGTATCAGCCCCAGCATTTT. The chain carries TRBV15 and TRBJ1-5, with TRBD1 matching 9 bases. After removal of 5 bases from V and 5 bases from J, the junction contained 4 bases not matched to a gene. Germline CDR1 reads LNHNV; CDR2 reads YYDKDF (reference sequence). The CDR3 has 14 residues.

This chain joins TRBV15 and TRBJ1-2; weak D call: TRBD1 (6 bases). CDR1 is LNHNV, CDR2 YYDKDF, per germline (reference sequence). This CDR3 is 13 amino acids long. V shed 1 base and J shed 8 bases, with 11 bases lying between them. CDR3 amino acids: CATSRGWGQGYTF. The CDR3 region has the DNA TGTGCCACCAGCAGAGGATGGGGGCAAGGCTACACCTTC.

The V call is TRBV7-9, the J call TRBJ1-1; the match to TRBD1 covers 8 bases. V dropped 2 bases and J dropped 3; count of bases not matched to a gene: 5. This CDR3 region has 15 residues. CDR1 is SEHNR and CDR2 is FQNEAQ in the germline V gene (reference sequence). As DNA, the CDR3 is TGTGCCAGCAGCTTACAGGGGGCGCTGGACACTGAAGCTTTCTTT. Translating it yields CASSLQGALDTEAFF.

This rearrangement joins TRBV7-8 to TRBJ1-1; TRBD1 agrees at 7 bases. Germline V gene sequence: CDR1 SGHVS, CDR2 FQNEAQ. CDR3 length: 16 residues. V dropped 5 bases and J dropped 1; count of bases not matched to a gene: 10. The CDR3, as DNA: TGTGCCAGCAGCCCAGGAAGACAGGGATGGAACACTGAAGCTTTCTTT. Translation: CASSPGRQGWNTEAFF.

The chain has TRBV5-1 and TRBJ2-7, with TRBD2 matching over 12 bases. V shed 4 bases and J 0 bases; nucleotides not matched to a gene: 5. This CDR3 contains 16 residues. CDR1 SGHRS and CDR2 YFSETQ come from the germline V gene. CDR3 DNA sequence: TGCGCCAGCAGCCCAATGACTAGCGGGGGCTCCTACGAGCAGTACTTC. The encoded protein is CASSPMTSGGSYEQYF.

V gene TRBV6-5 combines with J gene TRBJ2-7; 8 nucleotides agree with TRBD2. CDR1 and CDR2 (germline): MNHEY, SVGAGI. CDR3 size: 12 residues. The ends lost 7 bases at V and 5 bases at J; junction bases unmatched: 4. The CDR3 reads CASKHSGDEQYF. CDR3 DNA sequence: TGTGCCAGCAAACATAGCGGGGACGAGCAGTACTTC.

The table lists this clone with a few counts. The J gene is TRBJ2-7, the V gene TRBV20-1; possible D gene TRBD2, 5 bases. The CDR3 is made up of 10 amino acids. The V end was cut by 8 bases, the J end by 7 bases, with 12 bases between. Germline V gene data show CDR1 as DFQATT and CDR2 as SNEGSKA (reference sequence). Here the CDR3 reads CSFGETEQYF. The DNA for the CDR3 is TGCAGTTTCGGGGAGACAGAGCAGTACTTC.

The chain employs TRBV7-9 and TRBJ1-2, with D possibly being TRBD1 (6 bases). V lost 1 base, J lost 0 bases, and 12 bases lay in between. Germline V gene sequence: CDR1 SEHNR, CDR2 FQNEAQ (reference sequence). The CDR3 sequence is 16 residues long. For the CDR3, the DNA is TGTGCCAGCAGCTTAGGGGGGCAGATTTCTAACTATGGCTACACCTTC. Encoded protein: CASSLGGQISNYGYTF.

The rearrangement uses TRBV21-1 and TRBJ2-6; TRBD1 is the table's D call and was not checked against the DNA. TRBV21-1 is a pseudogene locus. The CDR3 runs 19 residues. CDR3 nucleotide sequence: TGTGCCAGCACTACGGGGGAGACAGGGGGGGGCTCTGGGGCCAACGTCCTGACTTTC. This sequence encodes CASTTGETGGGSGANVLTF.

The V gene is TRBV5-1, the J gene TRBJ1-1; possibly TRBD1 for D (5 bases). CDR1 and CDR2 from the germline V gene are SGHRS and YFSETQ. The CDR3 covers 16 residues. V was pared by 4 bases and J by 4 bases, with 20 bases between. CDR3 residues: CASSPYSGKSITEAFF. CDR3 DNA: TGCGCCAGCAGCCCTTACTCAGGGAAGTCGATCACTGAAGCTTTCTTT.

This clone was picked up one time. The rearrangement joins TRBV28 to TRBJ2-7; 7 nucleotides align to TRBD1. Trimming removed 3 bases from V and 3 bases from J; junction bases left unmatched: 11. This CDR3 is built from 16 residues. CDR1 MDHEN and CDR2 SYDVKM come from the germline V gene. The CDR3 sequence is CASSFVAPGQSYEQYF. The CDR3 coding sequence is TGTGCCAGCAGTTTCGTGGCTCCGGGACAGAGCTACGAGCAGTACTTC.

The chain has TRBV29-1 and TRBJ2-1; 7 bases match TRBD2. Germline V lookup: CDR1 SQVTM, CDR2 ANQGSEA. The CDR3 sequence is 13 residues long. V gave up 7 bases and J gave up 1 base; unmatched junction bases: 4. The CDR3, as DNA: TGCAGCGGCGGGACTATGTCCTACAATGAGCAGTTCTTC. Encoded protein: CSGGTMSYNEQFF.

The J gene is TRBJ2-5, the V gene TRBV4-2; 7 bases match TRBD2. Germline lookup yields CDR1 LGHNA and CDR2 YNFKEQ. The CDR3 is 15 residues long. J was trimmed by 7 bases and V by 0 bases; bases with no gene match: 8. The CDR3 reads CASSQDIAGEGTQYF. For the CDR3, the DNA is TGTGCCAGCAGCCAAGATATCGCGGGGGAAGGGACCCAGTACTTC.

V gene TRBV19 combines with J gene TRBJ2-4, with a weak D call TRBD2 (6 bases). Trimming removed 5 bases from V and 0 bases from J, with 17 bases in between. The CDR3 has 17 amino acids. The germline V gene has CDR1 LNHDA and CDR2 SQIVND (reference sequence). Here the CDR3 DNA reads TGTGCCAGTAGTTCCGCGGGGTACATTATAGCCAAAAACATTCAGTACTTC. It codes for CASSSAGYIIAKNIQYF.

The chain is built from TRBV7-6 and TRBJ1-6; D is perhaps TRBD1 (5 bases). Germline CDR1 reads SGHVS; CDR2 reads FNYEAQ. Trimming removed 0 bases at V and 6 bases at J, with 12 bases between. The CDR3 has 16 residues. The chain's CDR3 is CASSLAPGGSNSPLHF. The DNA for the CDR3 is TGTGCCAGCAGCTTAGCGCCGGGGGGTTCTAATTCACCCCTCCACTTT.

The chain recombines TRBV4-1 with TRBJ2-3; D remains ambiguous. Germline-derived CDR1 and CDR2 are MGHRA and YSYEKL. Trimming pared 0 bases from V and 4 bases from J, leaving 8 bases between. There are 14 residues in the CDR3. The CDR3 nucleotides are TGCGCCAGCAGCCAAGATACAGAGCCAGATACGCAGTATTTT. Amino acids: CASSQDTEPDTQYF.